This entry describes one TCR beta chain. Its antigen is not identified. This entry comes from a study of blood T cells in healthy people across ages. Study observations and caveats: A roughly linear age-dependent decrease characterized TCR beta diversity per million T cells. Naive T cell percentage showed a strong correlation with TCR beta diversity.

In germline, CDR1 is MNHEY, CDR2 SVGEGT. Losses at the gene ends were 6 bases for V and 11 bases for J; bases not matched to a gene: 18. The length of the CDR3 is 15 residues. Aged about 6 to 90, donors were systemically healthy Caucasians from Russia. Peripheral blood samples of roughly 9.8 milliliters were drawn from each donor. Together with a sample-barcoded 5' primer, a J-beta primer mix was included in a second PCR lasting about 7 to 11 cycles. TCRdb itself ran the 5' RACE reads through MiXCR, one entry per CDR3 protein. The sample has some 1.5 million distinct CDR3 sequences; 35% to 45% are singletons.

The sequence came from a woman between 18 and 30 years old in good health. The chain combines TRBV6-2 or TRBV6-3 with TRBJ2-5, with TRBD2 identical over 7 bases. Material: blood. CDR3 bases: TGTGCCAGCAGCCTACGCGGGGGTGCGGTCAATGAGCAGTACTTC. It codes for CASSLRGGAVNEQYF.